This T cell receptor (beta chain) comes out of a study of cytomegalovirus exposure and HLA in healthy donors. Overall study context: The 120 or so validation repertoires, a later analysis reported, used the same platform as the 666 first-cohort repertoires.

General study findings and limits: Subsequent analysis showed first-cohort TCR clusters tending to co-occur in over a hundred validation repertoires. Researchers catalogued 164 TCR beta chains as cytomegalovirus-associated. Accounts indicate the classifier identified cytomegalovirus status with strong specificity and sensitivity.

Here immunoSEQ multiplex PCR was the method, and the copy in TCRdb shows in-frame clones only, minus some. The data hold under 75,000 clones, with almost 97% observed a single time. As regards this clone: The antigen remains unidentified.

V shed 1 base and J 8 bases; nucleotides not matched to a gene: 11. CDR3 length: 16 residues. Germline V gene sequence: CDR1 SEHNR, CDR2 FQNEAQ (reference sequence). The chain has TRBV7-9 and TRBJ1-2, with 9 bases lining up with TRBD1. The TCR originated in a woman aged 18 to 35 in good health and CMV-seronegative. Sequencing was performed on PBMCs. The CDR3 sequence: CASSLVGQGTVSGYTF. The CDR3 nucleotides are TGTGCCAGCAGCTTAGTGGGACAGGGTACTGTATCGGGCTACACCTTC.